This T cell receptor beta chain originates from a study of T cell responses to AZD1222 COVID-19 vaccine. With respect to this clone: Its matching antigen is unknown. The junction departs from germline at one end; a sequencing error may be responsible.

Notes on the study in general: The study identified only a handful of AZD1222 recipients as seropositive at baseline. Possibly, clonal diversity was underestimated; donors were largely white British and included more females. Without day 14 samples, only post-peak T cell repertoires were studied.

The V gene's germline CDR1 is MGHDK and CDR2 SYGVNS. The CDR3 has 11 amino acids. Profiled with immunoSEQ multiplex PCR; TCRdb holds only in-frame clones, not every one. The profile shows 150,000 or so clones, less than 95% of them singletons. The V and J genes are TRBV25-1 and TRBJ1-4, with TRBD1 matching 7 bases. The sequenced sample was peripheral blood, obtained on day 0 of AZD1222 vaccination. The clonotype originates from an adult in good health. The chain's CDR3 is CASSDLTGTVF. CDR3 nucleotides: TGTGCCAGCAGTGACCTGACAGGGACGGTTTTT.